This T cell receptor beta chain was captured by sequencing in a study of T cell responses to AZD1222 COVID-19 vaccine. This table comes from immunoSEQ multiplex PCR, and its TCRdb copy is limited to in-frame clones, with some not included. This repertoire shows some 74,000 clones, 80% found once; its top ten account for about 20%. The sample consisted of peripheral blood, taken on day 0 of AZD1222 vaccination. This TCR was recovered from an adult in good health.

The CDR3 protein is CASGGEGRGYTF. The CDR3 bases are TGTGCCAGTGGGGGGGAGGGTCGAGGCTACACCTTC. The J gene is TRBJ1-2, the V gene TRBV2; tentatively, D is TRBD1 (5 bases). Germline V lookup: CDR1 SNHLY, CDR2 FYNNEI. V was trimmed by 9 bases and J by 8 bases, leaving 16 bases between them. This CDR3 spans 12 amino acids.